One sample yielded the 32 T cell receptor beta chains listed below, sequenced in a study of monozygotic twins with inflammatory bowel disease. After re-calling the 5' RACE reads, TCRdb lists one entry per CDR3 protein, DNA absent. This listing includes some 210,000 distinct CDR3 sequences. The source material was blood. The receptors shown here come from a human donor with ulcerative colitis or Crohn's disease, or a healthy co-twin of an affected twin (not recorded which).

The chain recombines TRBV19 with TRBJ2-5; absent DNA, TCRdb's TRBD1 call cannot be checked. Germline values: CDR1 LNHDA, CDR2 SQIVND (reference sequence). The CDR3 is 15 residues long. CDR3 residues: CASSAPRGVQETQYF.

V is TRBV28 and J is TRBJ2-5; there is no DNA to check the TCRdb D call of TRBD1. The CDR3 is made up of 16 amino acids. Germline loops: CDR1 MDHEN, CDR2 SYDVKM. The CDR3 is CASSYLYGQVAETQYF.

The chain joins TRBV19 to TRBJ2-3; TCRdb proposes TRBD2, but this gene call is untestable without DNA. Germline CDR1 and CDR2: LNHDA and SQIVND (reference sequence). This CDR3 contains 15 residues. The chain's CDR3 is CASSILSGSGDTQYF.

The rearrangement joins TRBV12-3 or TRBV12-4 to TRBJ2-7; TCRdb selects TRBD1, and the lack of DNA leaves this call unchecked. The CDR3 totals 17 residues. The CDR3 loop is CASSPNGSGRLTYEQYF.

The chain uses TRBV3-1 and TRBJ1-1. The CDR3 length is 13 residues. Germline loops: CDR1 LGHDT, CDR2 YNNKEL (reference sequence). The CDR3 is CASSQQENTEAFF.

V is TRBV29-1 and J is TRBJ1-1; TCRdb picks TRBD1, but there is no DNA to check that call. Per germline, CDR1 SQVTM and CDR2 ANQGSEA. The CDR3 consists of 14 residues. The CDR3 is CSVVQQRAAPEAFF. The full variable domain, completed using reference TRBV29-1 and TRBJ1-1, is SAVISQKPSRDICQRGTSLTIQCQVDSQVTMMFWYRQQPGQSLTLIATANQGSEATYESGFVIDKFPISRPNLTFSTLTVSNMSPEDSSIYLCSVVQQRAAPEAFFGQGTRLTVV.

The CDR3 loop is CASSSTGPQHF. The genes are TRBV7-9 and TRBJ1-5; TCRdb proposes TRBD1, but this gene call is untestable without DNA. Germline-derived CDR1 and CDR2 are SEHNR and FQNEAQ (reference sequence). CDR3 size: 11 residues.

V is TRBV7-2 and J is TRBJ1-4. CDR1 and CDR2 from the germline V gene are SGHTA and FQGNSA. The CDR3 spans 14 residues. CDR3 loop: CASSLGYWDEKLFF. The full variable domain, in which reference TRBV7-2 and TRBJ1-4 provide the parts outside the CDR3, is GAGVSQSPSNKVTEKGKDVELRCDPISGHTALYWYRQSLGQGLEFLIYFQGNSAPDKSGLPSDRFSAERTGGSVSTLTIQRTQQEDSAVYLCASSLGYWDEKLFFGSGTQLSVL.

V gene TRBV29-1 combines with J gene TRBJ2-1; TCRdb designates TRBD1, a call that cannot be tested without DNA. Per germline, CDR1 SQVTM and CDR2 ANQGSEA. There are 14 residues in the CDR3. This CDR3 reads CSVADTFSYNEQFF.

V is TRBV27 and J is TRBJ2-7; the TCRdb call, TRBD2, lacks DNA for checking. This CDR3 has 19 residues. In germline, CDR1 is MNHEY, CDR2 SMNVEV (reference sequence). The CDR3 loop is CASSPRGSASGGLSYEQYF.

V is TRBV20-1 and J is TRBJ2-6; the TCRdb call, TRBD1, lacks DNA for checking. The CDR3 is 16 amino acids. Per germline, CDR1 DFQATT and CDR2 SNEGSKA (reference sequence). The CDR3 region is CSASRGISSGANVLTF.

J is TRBJ1-2 and V is TRBV20-1; TCRdb outputs TRBD1, but without DNA this stays unchecked. Per germline, CDR1 DFQATT and CDR2 SNEGSKA (reference sequence). This CDR3 has 15 residues. The chain's CDR3 is CSARDGQGALSGYTF.

The chain recombines TRBV18 with TRBJ2-5. The CDR3 is made up of 13 amino acids. Germline CDR1 and CDR2: KGHSH and LQKENI. CDR3: CASSPPVRETQYF.

The chain links TRBV6-2 or TRBV6-3 to TRBJ1-5; TCRdb gives TRBD1 as the D gene, but with no DNA this cannot be confirmed. The CDR3 runs to 16 residues. Germline V CDR1 and CDR2: MNHEY, SVGEGT. The CDR3 spells CASRTPRQGSNQPQHF.

The rearrangement uses TRBV5-6 and TRBJ1-4; TCRdb picks TRBD1, but there is no DNA to check that call. This CDR3 contains 12 residues. CDR1 is SGHDT, CDR2 YYEEEE, per germline. The CDR3 here is CASSGAGEKLFF.

The V and J genes are TRBV12-3 or TRBV12-4 and TRBJ1-3; lacking DNA, the TRBD1 call made by TCRdb goes unchecked. The CDR3 runs 16 residues. CDR3 sequence: CASSFESGLPGNTIYF.

The chain links TRBV13 to TRBJ2-1; TCRdb reports TRBD2, a call that lacks DNA to check it against. Germline V CDR1 and CDR2: PRHDT, FYEKMQ (reference sequence). CDR3 size: 15 residues. The CDR3 region is CASSPAGGPASEQFF.

The gene calls are TRBV29-1 and TRBJ2-7; TCRdb names TRBD2, which stays unverified in the absence of DNA. The CDR3 is made up of 11 amino acids. Germline loops: CDR1 SQVTM, CDR2 ANQGSEA. The CDR3 protein is CSALLGYEQYF.

This chain uses TRBV24-1 with TRBJ1-1. Germline lookup yields CDR1 KGHDR and CDR2 SFDVKD. This CDR3 region has 13 residues. The CDR3 sequence: CATSERENTEAFF.

The chain combines TRBV19 with TRBJ1-1. Germline V CDR1 and CDR2: LNHDA, SQIVND (reference sequence). CDR3 size: 13 residues. The CDR3: CASSAASDTEAFF.

This sequence joins TRBV10-3 and TRBJ2-7; TCRdb reports TRBD1, a call that lacks DNA to check it against. Per the germline V gene, CDR1 is ENHRY and CDR2 is SYGVKD. This CDR3 comprises 14 residues. CDR3 region: CAISESGGRDEQYF.

The chain links TRBV20-1 to TRBJ2-1; no DNA is available, so the TRBD1 call from TCRdb remains unchecked. The germline V gene has CDR1 DFQATT and CDR2 SNEGSKA (reference sequence). This CDR3 is 14 amino acids long. The CDR3 loop is CSARNRVSYNEQFF.

The chain links TRBV12-3 or TRBV12-4 to TRBJ2-7; TCRdb outputs TRBD2, but without DNA this stays unchecked. The CDR3 has 13 amino acids. CDR3 in amino acids: CASIKGGVNEQYF.

V gene TRBV7-8 combines with J gene TRBJ2-1; the TCRdb D gene call, TRBD2, has no DNA to confirm it. The CDR3 totals 14 residues. The germline CDR1 and CDR2 sequences are SGHVS and FQNEAQ. CDR3 sequence: CASSIGASANEQFF.

The V and J genes are TRBV3-1 and TRBJ2-5; the D call of TRBD1 rests on TCRdb alone, since no DNA is present to check it. The CDR3 spans 17 residues. CDR1 is LGHDT, CDR2 YNNKEL, per germline (reference sequence). CDR3 protein: CASSRILGTDTKETQYF.

The rearrangement uses TRBV29-1 and TRBJ2-7; TCRdb picks TRBD1, but there is no DNA to check that call. This CDR3 is 17 amino acids long. CDR1 is SQVTM, CDR2 ANQGSEA, per germline. This chain's CDR3 is CSVEGGGQGLPPGEQYF.

J is TRBJ2-2 and V is TRBV5-1; with no DNA, the TCRdb D assignment of TRBD1 cannot be verified. The CDR3 length is 17 residues. Per germline, CDR1 SGHRS and CDR2 YFSETQ. The CDR3 here is CASSLLGGSANTGELFF.

The V and J genes are TRBV20-1 and TRBJ2-4; the D call of TRBD1 rests on TCRdb alone, since no DNA is present to check it. Germline V gene sequence: CDR1 DFQATT, CDR2 SNEGSKA (reference sequence). CDR3 size: 13 residues. The CDR3: CSAGVTGGDIQYF.

The chain links TRBV18 to TRBJ1-2. Germline V CDR1 and CDR2: KGHSH, LQKENI. This CDR3 has 13 residues. CDR3: CASSKTGVPGYTF.

Here the CDR3 reads CASSKELYEAFF. V usage is TRBV13 and J usage is TRBJ1-1. The germline V gene encodes CDR1 PRHDT and CDR2 FYEKMQ (reference sequence). The CDR3 runs to 12 residues.

The chain is built from TRBV25-1 and TRBJ1-2. CDR3 size: 14 residues. Per the germline V gene, CDR1 is MGHDK and CDR2 is SYGVNS. CDR3 residues: CASRGPGWWRGYTF.

CDR3 sequence: CASRSLGQANTEAFF. This chain joins TRBV2 and TRBJ1-1; TCRdb reports TRBD1, a call that lacks DNA to check it against. In germline, CDR1 is SNHLY, CDR2 FYNNEI. CDR3 length equals 15 residues.